Given below is one T cell receptor beta chain in context. Its antigen remains unidentified. The CDR3 extends over 15 amino acids. Trimming removed 4 bases at V and 5 bases at J, with 14 bases between. Germline CDR1 is MDHEN and CDR2 is SYDVKM. Repertoires were generated with immunoSEQ multiplex PCR, while TCRdb's copy carries only in-frame clones and drops some. The sample has approximately 75,000 clones, roughly nine tenths seen once. Whether given at about 4 or about 12 weeks, second doses were pooled. The record originates from a study of T cell responses to AZD1222 COVID-19 vaccine. Study observations and caveats: There were vaccine-associated CD4 TCRs across spike, dominant at 160-218 and 743-854. Donors were mostly white British, more females; clonal diversity possibly underestimated.

This chain uses TRBV28 with TRBJ1-4; no clear D. The starting material was peripheral blood, obtained 28 days after the second AZD1222 dose. The clonotype originates from an adult who received the AZD1222 COVID-19 vaccine. In nucleotides, the CDR3 is TGTGCCAGCAGTTCGGGCGGCGGCCACAATGAAAAACTGTTTTTT. This encodes CASSSGGGHNEKLFF.